These T cell receptor beta chains were read from a single sample in a study of radiation and T cells in renal cell carcinoma. Measured with immunoSEQ multiplex PCR; TCRdb has only the in-frame clones, and not every one. This sample has some 72,000 clones, with roughly 82% found just once. The specimen comprised blood, sampled from a patient whose treatment included radiotherapy and nephrectomy. The source of these receptors is a man aged 60 to 75 with renal cell carcinoma. Both conserved end residues are part of each CDR3.

V: TRBV6-1
J: TRBJ1-1
CDR3: CASSGQVNTEAFF

V: TRBV5-5
J: TRBJ1-1
CDR3: CASSLRWGRGTEAFF

V: TRBV5-1
J: TRBJ1-1
CDR3: CASSLIAGTENTEAFF

V: TRBV28
J: TRBJ1-5
CDR3: CASTVLGGGGQPQHF

V: TRBV1
J: TRBJ2-1
CDR3: CTSSQGSGRHNEQFF

V: TRBV5-6
J: TRBJ2-3
CDR3: CASSFELSTDTQYF

V: TRBV2
J: TRBJ1-2
CDR3: CASRGVAGYGYTF

V: TRBV5-1
J: TRBJ1-4
CDR3: CASSTAGRGTNEKLFF

V: TRBV5-1
J: TRBJ1-1
CDR3: CASSLGRQDAEAFF

V: TRBV2
J: TRBJ2-7
CDR3: CASSGRSTLNLAYEQYF

V: TRBV29-1
J: TRBJ1-5
CDR3: CSVAHLNQPQHF

V: TRBV5-1
J: TRBJ2-7
CDR3: CASSLRAPGANEQYF

V: TRBV7-9
J: TRBJ1-2
CDR3: CASSLGTVRPNYGYTF

V: TRBV9
J: TRBJ2-2
CDR3: CASSARRIRETGELFF

V: TRBV28
J: TRBJ1-1
CDR3: CASSLAGLEEAFF

V: TRBV9
J: TRBJ2-7
CDR3: CASSAGLNRDEQYF

V: TRBV10-2
J: TRBJ2-7
CDR3: CASSATGEIGEQYF

V: TRBV7-8
J: TRBJ1-1
CDR3: CASSIGTAMNTEAFF

V: TRBV27
J: TRBJ2-3
CDR3: CASSLNNFKGDTQYF

V: TRBV10-3
J: TRBJ2-7
CDR3: CAIRPTGTKYEQYF

V: TRBV19
J: TRBJ2-1
CDR3: CASSIPGLVNEQFF

V: TRBV18
J: TRBJ1-3
CDR3: CASSPVTGGPGNTIYF

V: TRBV9
J: TRBJ1-3
CDR3: CASSVDEGSGNTIYF

V: TRBV6-4
J: TRBJ2-3
CDR3: CASQKLAGGTDTQYF

V: TRBV7-2
J: TRBJ1-1
CDR3: CASRPGGPTFNTEAFF

V: TRBV5-4
J: TRBJ2-1
CDR3: CASSSIIHQDEQFF

V: TRBV7-2
J: TRBJ2-7
CDR3: CASSLGATGVGEQYF

V: TRBV7-8
J: TRBJ2-5
CDR3: CASSSSGSKETQYF

V: TRBV15
J: TRBJ2-2
CDR3: CATSRGTGVRTGELFF

V: TRBV5-1
J: TRBJ1-3
CDR3: CASSLFQGATGNTIYF

V: TRBV4-2
J: TRBJ2-7
CDR3: CASSQEDSSFYEQYF

V: TRBV9
J: TRBJ1-2
CDR3: CASSVEPSGTYGYTF

V: TRBV29-1
J: TRBJ2-5
CDR3: CSAEQGALGETQYF

V: TRBV7-2
J: TRBJ1-5
CDR3: CASSLAGTLDQPQHF

V: TRBV5-1
J: TRBJ1-3
CDR3: CASSLGTGGLPSGNTIYF

V: TRBV5-5
J: TRBJ2-2
CDR3: CASGFPGQGAGELFF

V: TRBV11-2
J: TRBJ2-7
CDR3: CASSDLAGGPGEQYF

V: TRBV28
J: TRBJ1-3
CDR3: CASSFSGFLSGNTIYF

V: TRBV4-1
J: TRBJ2-4
CDR3: CASSQDVFPEKNIQYF

V: TRBV27
J: TRBJ1-5
CDR3: CASSLEFRGAGQPQHF

V: TRBV29-1
J: TRBJ1-1
CDR3: CSATTGGNTEAFF

V: TRBV19
J: TRBJ1-3
CDR3: CATTRGGSGNTICF

V: TRBV14
J: TRBJ2-1
CDR3: CASSPPLMGLAGYNEQFF

V: TRBV5-4
J: TRBJ1-2
CDR3: CASSFRDRGLFYYGYTF

V: TRBV6-6
J: TRBJ2-7
CDR3: CASGVASLDEQYF

V: TRBV10-2
J: TRBJ1-5
CDR3: CASSEGVSGYQPQHF

V: TRBV27
J: TRBJ2-1
CDR3: CASSRGQTSQFF

V: TRBV27
J: TRBJ1-1
CDR3: CASSSTLEGTEAFF

V: TRBV9
J: TRBJ1-3
CDR3: CASSVAVSGNTIYF

V: TRBV27
J: TRBJ2-1
CDR3: CASSLSPWVGSSGNEQFF

V: TRBV19
J: TRBJ2-7
CDR3: CASSPSIAESYEQYF

V: TRBV7-8
J: TRBJ1-4
CDR3: CASSPAVRREKLFF

V: TRBV6-1
J: TRBJ1-5
CDR3: CATGGMYSNQPQHF

V: TRBV5-1
J: TRBJ2-7
CDR3: CASSPPGDEQYF

V: TRBV19
J: TRBJ2-2
CDR3: CATMAWGTGELFF

V: TRBV6-6
J: TRBJ2-2
CDR3: CASRRGVGTGELFF

V: TRBV15
J: TRBJ2-7
CDR3: CATSRDRTGEQYF

V: TRBV23-1
J: TRBJ2-1
CDR3: CASSQKGRDSQDGEQFF

V: TRBV4-1
J: -
CDR3: CASSQGSGLAGEDEQYF